This TCR beta chain was documented in a study of CD8+CD57+ T cells in acquired aplastic anemia. Profiles of TCR beta VDJ and CDR3 were generated from a genomic DNA template. TCRdb re-called the reads with MiXCR, one entry per CDR3 protein. The table lists roughly 150,000 distinct CDR3 sequences, around 48% of them singletons, with 2.5% to 3.5% in the top ten. Flow cytometry had shown expanded CD8+CD57+ cells in the patients chosen for sequencing. The CDR3 has 15 residues. From germline, CDR1 is SGHNT and CDR2 YYREEE (reference sequence). V was cut by 4 bases and J by 6 bases, with 14 bases left in between.

This sequence originates from a human donor with aplastic anemia. Sequencing was done on a sample of sorted CD4+, CD8+, or CD8+CD57+ T cells (not recorded which) from PBMCs. The chain is built from TRBV5-4 and TRBJ1-6; D not resolved. CDR3 region: CASSISRDTNSPLHF. The CDR3 DNA is TGTGCCAGCAGCATCTCCCGGGATACTAATTCACCCCTCCACTTT.